Given below is one TCR beta chain in context. Antigen unknown. Time point: week 11, during vaccination. Vaccine doses each comprised 300 ug of mutant IDH1 20-mer peptide, with topical imiquimod. V was clipped by 1 base and J by 5 bases, with 8 bases between them. The CDR3 spans 12 residues. Per the germline V gene, CDR1 is SQVTM and CDR2 is ANQGSEA. This sample is drawn from a study of a mutant IDH1 vaccine in newly diagnosed glioma. Repertoires were generated with immunoSEQ multiplex PCR, while TCRdb's copy carries only in-frame clones and drops some. This table has tens of thousands of clones, 80% appearing once.

Here the sequenced sample was PBMCs, taken from a glioma patient whose treatment included an IDH1 peptide vaccine. The J gene is TRBJ2-5, the V gene TRBV29-1; tentatively, D is TRBD2 (5 bases). This TCR derives from a man in his fifties or sixties with glioma. The CDR3 is CSVEAGGETQYF. DNA of the CDR3: TGCAGCGTTGAAGCTGGAGGTGAGACCCAGTACTTC.